This T cell receptor (beta chain) was retrieved from a study of blood T cell repertoires in COVID-19. For the study at large: From T cells, B-cell-depleted T cells, or PBMCs came the material, which was cDNA or gDNA.

In the authors' workflow: Reference gene primers were amplified, and this amplification served to estimate nucleated cell counts. TCRdb keeps only in-frame clones here, not all; method: immunoSEQ multiplex PCR. V, J and clone size are taken as reported in that table, and D and trimming were inferred from the DNA itself. This table holds over 65,000 clones, approximately 86% found once. This CDR3 is 15 amino acids long. The J segment lost 4 bases and the V segment lost 4 bases, leaving 6 bases of the junction unmatched. Germline lookup yields CDR1 SGHRS and CDR2 YFSETQ. Seattle cases were enrolled at active infection and followed longitudinally.

The sequence derives from a man of 80 years or more with COVID-19, enrolled during active disease. The chain employs TRBV5-1 and TRBJ1-2; TRBD1 matches at 11 bases. Sequencing used peripheral blood. The CDR3 DNA follows: TGCGCCAGCAGCGCGCGGACAGGGGGCGGCTATGGCTACACCTTC. The encoded protein is CASSARTGGGYGYTF.